One sample yielded the 10 T cell receptor beta chains listed below, sequenced in a study of T-cell reconstitution after alpha-beta-depleted transplantation in children. Unique molecular identifiers were used to barcode this TCRbeta library. TCRdb re-derived calls from the PCR reads in MiXCR, one entry per CDR3 protein. The data hold just under 350,000 distinct CDR3 sequences, with about 17% observed a single time. This material consisted of PBMCs, mostly from graft donor cells, taken 360 days after TCRalphabeta/CD19-depleted stem cell transplant. Receptor source: a male patient aged 2-15 years who had a stem cell transplant for acute lymphoblastic leukemia, so the T cells may come from the graft donor.

This clonotype was seen more than once but under ten times. CDR3 protein: CSVWRGTYEQYF. The CDR3 DNA follows: TGCAGTGTATGGAGGGGAACCTACGAGCAGTACTTC. The V call is TRBV20-1, the J call TRBJ2-7, with D tentatively TRBD2 (6 bases). Germline lookup yields CDR1 DFQATT and CDR2 SNEGSKA (reference sequence). The CDR3 runs to 12 residues. Deletions cut 7 bases from V and 2 bases from J, with 12 bases between.

This clonotype has a handful of counts. V and J are TRBV6-4 and TRBJ2-1; the match to TRBD2 covers 8 bases. The CDR3 totals 16 residues. Germline loops: CDR1 MRHNA, CDR2 SNTAGT. J lost 6 bases, V lost 1 base, and 8 bases had no gene match. CDR3 sequence: CASSDLIGTSGNEQFF. The CDR3 DNA reads TGTGCCAGCAGTGACTTAATTGGGACTAGTGGCAATGAGCAGTTCTTC.

The rearrangement joins TRBV7-2 to TRBJ2-1; TRBD2 matches 9 bases. The CDR3 has 15 residues. The junction had 11 bases not matched to a gene; V was cut back by 5 bases and J by 9 bases. The germline CDR1 and CDR2 sequences are SGHTA and FQGNSA. In DNA, the CDR3 is TGTGCCAGCAGCGTAGGGGGAAGCGGGAGGAGTGAGCAGTTCTTC. It specifies CASSVGGSGRSEQFF.

The sample holds many counts of this clonotype. The chain combines TRBV12-3 or TRBV12-4 with TRBJ2-7; 8 bases match TRBD1. The CDR3 contains 14 residues. V trimming: 6 bases; J trimming: 4 bases; junction bases outside the gene matches: 8. In DNA, the CDR3 is TGTGCCAGCAGCCGACGGACAGGGAGGTACGAGCAGTACTTC. The encoded protein is CASSRRTGRYEQYF.

This clonotype was seen a few times. The V gene is TRBV29-1, the J gene TRBJ2-3, with D maybe TRBD1 (6 bases). The CDR3 is made up of 16 amino acids. Germline CDR1 SQVTM, CDR2 ANQGSEA. V shed 5 bases and J shed 2 bases, with 20 bases lying between them. CDR3 residues: CSVYTPGASATDTQYF. The CDR3 nucleotides are TGCAGCGTTTATACCCCAGGGGCTTCCGCCACAGATACGCAGTATTTT.

This clonotype has just a few counts. The V gene is TRBV29-1, the J gene TRBJ2-2; no clear D gene. Between the trimmed V and J ends, which lost 3 bases and 0 bases, there was a span of 11 bases. The CDR3 sequence is 15 residues long. Germline V gives CDR1 SQVTM, CDR2 ANQGSEA. The CDR3 DNA follows: TGCAGCGTTGATCGGCTAGGCTCGAACACCGGGGAGCTGTTTTTT. Translating gives CSVDRLGSNTGELFF.

The chain recombines TRBV4-3 with TRBJ1-4, with 10 bases that match TRBD1. V dropped 0 bases and J dropped 6; count of bases not matched to a gene: 10. Germline CDR1 reads LGHNA; CDR2 reads YSLEER. The CDR3 runs to 18 residues. Here the CDR3 DNA reads TGCGCCAGCAGCCAAGATTGGGGGCCCGGGACAGGGGATGAAAAACTGTTTTTT. Translating gives CASSQDWGPGTGDEKLFF.

This clonotype was found a few times. The chain uses TRBV29-1 and TRBJ2-1, with 8 bases matching TRBD2. The V gene end was trimmed by 6 bases and the J gene end by 4 bases; junction bases not matched to a gene: 8. CDR3 length equals 14 residues. Germline V CDR1 and CDR2: SQVTM, ANQGSEA. CDR3 coding DNA: TGCAGCGTAGCGGGAGCGAGACCTTACAATGAGCAGTTCTTC. Amino acid sequence: CSVAGARPYNEQFF.

The rearrangement uses TRBV11-3 and TRBJ2-2; D uncertain. Trimming cost V 7 bases and J 1 base, with 4 bases left between them. Germline-derived CDR1 and CDR2 are SGHNT and YENEEA. The CDR3 spans 12 residues. As DNA, the CDR3 is TGTGCCAGCACGGGGAACACCGGGGAGCTGTTTTTT. It codes for CASTGNTGELFF.

V gene TRBV20-1 combines with J gene TRBJ2-7, with D unresolved. The V and J ends lost 6 bases and 2 bases respectively, with 5 bases between them. Germline V CDR1 and CDR2: DFQATT, SNEGSKA (reference sequence). The CDR3 consists of 10 residues. CDR3 DNA: TGCAGTGCCTCTGCCTACGAGCAGTACTTC. Translating it yields CSASAYEQYF.